This T cell receptor (beta chain) is from a study of cytomegalovirus exposure and HLA in healthy donors. Method: immunoSEQ multiplex PCR; TCRdb's copy keeps in-frame clones and lacks some. The sample lists under 400,000 clones, 70% to 90% occurring once. Germline V gene data show CDR1 as SGHAT and CDR2 as FQNNGV. J lost 8 bases, V lost 0 bases, and 8 bases had no gene match. The CDR3 is made up of 16 amino acids. The TCR sequence derives from a woman in her late teens or twenties in good health and CMV-seronegative. The specimen was PBMCs. The rearrangement joins TRBV11-2 to TRBJ1-2, with 11 nucleotides matching TRBD1. The CDR3 DNA sequence: TGTGCCAGCAGCTTAGAAGTTGGACAGGGGGCGAGCGGCTACACCTTC. It encodes CASSLEVGQGASGYTF.